These 18 T cell receptor beta chains share one sample of origin, sequenced in a study of identical twins. TCRdb redid the calling of the 5' RACE reads with MiXCR, one entry per CDR3 protein. The sample shows roughly 630,000 distinct CDR3 sequences, about 7% of them seen only once. These data were also filed under a second study, of yellow fever vaccine responses in identical twins.

The specimen was PBMCs. The origin of the receptors is a woman aged 18-30 years in good health.

Only a few counts were recorded for this clonotype. The chain links TRBV5-1 to TRBJ2-7; 8 bases line up with TRBD2. V gave up 4 bases and J gave up 4 bases; unmatched junction bases: 13. The germline gives CDR1 SGHRS, CDR2 YFSETQ. The CDR3 runs 16 residues. CDR3: CASSTKAGVEGYEQYF. In nucleotides, the CDR3 is TGCGCCAGCAGCACCAAAGCGGGAGTCGAAGGGTACGAGCAGTACTTC. Filled out from reference TRBV5-1 and TRBJ2-7, the complete variable domain reads KAGVTQTPRYLIKTRGQQVTLSCSPISGHRSVSWYQQTPGQGLQFLFEYFSETQRNKGNFPGRFSGRQFSNSRSEMNVSTLELGDSALYLCASSTKAGVEGYEQYFGPGTRLTVT.

This clonotype has ten or more counts. The chain recombines TRBV11-2 with TRBJ1-1; maybe TRBD1 (5 bases). Germline CDR1 reads SGHAT; CDR2 reads FQNNGV. V was clipped by 1 base and J by 11 bases, with 14 bases between them. This CDR3 is 13 amino acids long. The CDR3 bases are TGTGCCAGCAGCTTAGCAGGGAGCCCGCGGGCTTTCTTT. Translating it yields CASSLAGSPRAFF.

This chain links TRBV15 with TRBJ2-5; no reliable D call. The ends were cut back, 0 bases at V and 4 bases at J, with 9 bases in the middle. CDR1 is LNHNV and CDR2 is YYDKDF in the germline V gene (reference sequence). CDR3 length: 14 residues. CDR3 sequence: CATSRDLARETQYF. DNA of the CDR3: TGTGCCACCAGCAGAGATCTGGCGAGAGAGACCCAGTACTTC.

This clonotype was seen many times. This chain joins TRBV5-1 and TRBJ2-1; D unclear. CDR1 and CDR2 from the germline V gene are SGHRS and YFSETQ. The CDR3 runs to 16 residues. Trimming removed 0 bases at V and 0 bases at J, with 10 bases between. This chain's CDR3 is CASSLEVLTSYNEQFF. The CDR3 nucleotides read TGCGCCAGCAGCTTGGAGGTTTTAACCTCCTACAATGAGCAGTTCTTC. The full variable domain, its missing parts supplied by reference TRBV5-1 and TRBJ2-1, is KAGVTQTPRYLIKTRGQQVTLSCSPISGHRSVSWYQQTPGQGLQFLFEYFSETQRNKGNFPGRFSGRQFSNSRSEMNVSTLELGDSALYLCASSLEVLTSYNEQFFGPGTRLTVL.

This chain's CDR3 is CASSLASPLHF. The CDR3 DNA sequence: TGTGCCAGCAGTTTAGCTTCACCCCTCCACTTT. The chain links TRBV28 to TRBJ1-6; D is uncertain. The V gene lost 2 bases and the J gene lost 9 bases, with 2 bases spanning the gap. CDR3 size: 11 residues. Germline assignment: CDR1 MDHEN and CDR2 SYDVKM.

The sample holds a few counts of this clonotype. The chain combines TRBV6-4 with TRBJ2-5; TRBD1 aligns across 7 bases. The CDR3 extends over 15 amino acids. V was clipped by 4 bases and J by 2 bases; unmatched bases: 7. Germline CDR1 reads MRHNA; CDR2 reads SNTAGT. In DNA, the CDR3 is TGTGCCAGCAGTGTACGCTGGGGACAGCAAGAGACCCAGTACTTC. Translation: CASSVRWGQQETQYF.

This clonotype was observed many times. The CDR3, as DNA: TGTGCCAGCAGCAACAACAGGGCAGATACGCAGTATTTT. This codes for CASSNNRADTQYF. V is TRBV13 and J is TRBJ2-3; tentative D call: TRBD1 (6 bases). The germline V gene has CDR1 PRHDT and CDR2 FYEKMQ (reference sequence). Trimming removed 5 bases from V and 4 bases from J, with 10 bases in between. This CDR3 has 13 amino acids.

This clonotype was observed a few times. The chain uses TRBV18 and TRBJ1-1; tentative D call: TRBD1 (6 bases). Germline V lookup: CDR1 KGHSH, CDR2 LQKENI. The length of the CDR3 is 16 residues. Trimming left V 4 bases short and J 1 base short, with 16 bases between. CDR3 nucleotides: TGTGCCAGCTCACTAAGGGTAGGACAGCCGAACACTGAAGCTTTCTTT. It is translated as CASSLRVGQPNTEAFF.

The genes are TRBV4-1 and TRBJ1-2; D may be TRBD1 (5 bases). Between the trimmed V and J ends, which lost 4 bases and 8 bases, there was a span of 17 bases. The CDR3 runs to 14 residues. Germline V gives CDR1 MGHRA, CDR2 YSYEKL. In nucleotides, the CDR3 is TGCGCCAGCAGCCGGGCTACAGGTCTTTACGGCTACACCTTC. Protein: CASSRATGLYGYTF.

Ten or more counts support this clonotype. V is TRBV10-3 and J is TRBJ1-1; 7 nucleotides agree with TRBD1. Germline V gives CDR1 ENHRY, CDR2 SYGVKD. This CDR3 has 15 amino acids. J lost 1 base, V lost 6 bases, and 8 bases had no gene match. CDR3: CAIRNTGDRNTEAFF. In DNA form, the CDR3 reads TGTGCCATCAGGAATACAGGGGATAGGAACACTGAAGCTTTCTTT.

The chain recombines TRBV20-1 with TRBJ2-3; 8 bases map to TRBD2. V lost 1 base and J lost 6; bases outside the gene matches: 9. The CDR3 spans 15 residues. CDR1 and CDR2 from the germline V gene are DFQATT and SNEGSKA (reference sequence). In nucleotides, the CDR3 is TGCAGTGCTAGAGGTCCGGGACTAGAGGTTGATACGCAGTATTTT. Translating it yields CSARGPGLEVDTQYF.

This chain links TRBV7-8 with TRBJ2-5, with 9 bases lining up with TRBD2. This CDR3 region has 15 residues. Germline CDR1 and CDR2: SGHVS and FQNEAQ. V was clipped by 7 bases and J by 5 bases; unmatched bases: 11. The CDR3: CASNTIAGVRETQYF. CDR3 in DNA: TGTGCCAGCAACACAATAGCGGGAGTGCGGGAGACCCAGTACTTC.

The chain combines TRBV7-3 with TRBJ2-1; 8 nucleotides line up with TRBD2. Germline CDR1 is SGHTA and CDR2 is FQGTGA. V gave up 5 bases and J gave up 1 base; unmatched junction bases: 10. CDR3 length: 17 amino acids. CDR3 loop: CASSPGPSSGSYNEQFF. The CDR3 DNA sequence: TGTGCCAGCAGCCCAGGACCTTCTAGCGGGTCCTACAATGAGCAGTTCTTC.

This clonotype was found many times. The chain has TRBV12-3 or TRBV12-4 and TRBJ2-5, with TRBD2 identical over 9 bases. The CDR3 covers 15 residues. V was clipped by 2 bases and J by 2 bases; unmatched bases: 3. CDR3 region: CASSLLAGTQETQYF. The CDR3 DNA sequence: TGTGCCAGCAGTTTACTAGCGGGAACTCAAGAGACCCAGTACTTC.

V usage is TRBV6-1 and J usage is TRBJ2-1, with TRBD2 matching over 12 bases. Germline V gives CDR1 MNHNS, CDR2 SASEGT. The CDR3 has 15 amino acids. The J segment lost 5 bases and the V segment lost 4 bases, leaving 3 bases of the junction unmatched. The CDR3 coding sequence is TGTGCCAGCAGTGCACTAGCGGGGGGAAACAATGAGCAGTTCTTC. Protein product: CASSALAGGNNEQFF.

This clonotype was detected only a few times. The chain combines TRBV20-1 with TRBJ2-1, with unresolved D. Germline V gene sequence: CDR1 DFQATT, CDR2 SNEGSKA (reference sequence). The germline V and J ends were trimmed by 2 bases and 10 bases, with 9 bases remaining between them. The CDR3 length is 11 residues. CDR3 sequence reads: CSARQDGEQFF. CDR3 sequence (DNA): TGCAGTGCTAGACAGGACGGCGAGCAGTTCTTC.

The gene calls are TRBV20-1 and TRBJ2-3; D call uncertain. In germline, CDR1 is DFQATT, CDR2 SNEGSKA (reference sequence). The CDR3 extends over 16 amino acids. Trimming pared 5 bases from V and 2 bases from J, leaving 20 bases between. DNA for the CDR3: TGCAGTGCTCTAACTCGGGCCGGAGCCCTCACAGATACGCAGTATTTT. Its protein product is CSALTRAGALTDTQYF.

The chain joins TRBV29-1 to TRBJ2-1, with TRBD1 matching over 8 bases. The CDR3 totals 13 residues. Germline assignment: CDR1 SQVTM and CDR2 ANQGSEA. With V trimmed by 6 bases and J by 4 bases, 5 bases remained unmatched. CDR3 sequence: CSVERDRYNEQFF. In DNA form, the CDR3 reads TGCAGCGTCGAACGGGACAGGTACAATGAGCAGTTCTTC.